These T cell receptor beta chains were read from a single sample in a study of CD8 T cells in Susac syndrome. TCRdb itself ran the immunoSEQ multiplex PCR reads through MiXCR, one entry per CDR3 protein. This repertoire shows around 110,000 distinct CDR3 sequences, roughly 95% found once; its top ten account for about 0.42%. Sequencing input: CD8+ T cells from PBMCs. The receptors originated from a human donor with Susac syndrome. CDR3s include the opening cysteine and the closing phenylalanine or tryptophan. A D gene is named only where the DNA matches it firmly. Clone sizes are given selectively: once, few, many, or a class where the clone is expanded.

>.|.|TRBV29-1|13|TRBJ2-1
CSVGGASYNEQFF
TGCAGCGTTGGGGGGGCCAGCTACAATGAGCAGTTCTTC
>.|TRBD2|TRBV7-2|15|TRBJ2-3
CASSSLAGFTDTQYF
TGTGCCAGCAGCTCTCTAGCGGGGTTCACAGATACGCAGTATTTT
>.|TRBD1|TRBV20-1|12|TRBJ2-7
CSATAGGREQYF
TGCAGTGCTACTGCAGGGGGCCGCGAGCAGTACTTC
>few|.|TRBV7-2|14|TRBJ2-2
CASSWDTNTGELFF
TGTGCCAGCAGCTGGGACACGAACACCGGGGAGCTGTTTTTT
>.|TRBD1|TRBV12-3/TRBV12-4|15|TRBJ2-1
CASSSTGATGDEQFF
TGTGCCAGCAGCTCAACAGGGGCTACAGGCGATGAGCAGTTCTTC
>.|.|TRBV28|12|TRBJ2-2
CASSLEGEELFF
TGTGCCAGCAGTTTAGAGGGGGAGGAGCTGTTTTTT
>few|TRBD1|TRBV27|14|TRBJ2-7
CASSFGTGVYEQYF
TGTGCCAGCAGTTTTGGGACAGGGGTCTACGAGCAGTACTTC
>.|.|TRBV19|15|TRBJ2-3
CASSIAYRTTDTQYF
TGTGCCAGTAGTATTGCTTACAGAACCACAGATACGCAGTATTTT
>.|TRBD1|TRBV20-1|14|TRBJ2-7
CSVPTGTGIYEQYF
TGCAGTGTTCCGACCGGGACAGGTATCTACGAGCAGTACTTC
>.|.|TRBV29-1|10|TRBJ2-1
CSVVSNEQFF
TGCAGCGTTGTCAGTAATGAGCAGTTCTTC
>.|.|TRBV5-8|11|TRBJ2-5
CASSLSETQYF
TGTGCCAGCAGCCTATCTGAGACCCAGTACTTC
>.|.|TRBV29-1|18|TRBJ2-1
CSVENPVLGSSSYNEQFF
TGCAGCGTTGAAAACCCGGTATTGGGGTCGAGCTCCTACAATGAGCAGTTCTTC
>.|.|TRBV18|13|TRBJ1-1
CASSLPSPIEAFF
TGTGCCAGCTCACTTCCCAGCCCCATTGAAGCTTTCTTT
>.|.|TRBV29-1|16|TRBJ1-1
CSVRGGTDIMNTEAFF
TGCAGCGTTAGGGGAGGAACAGATATTATGAACACTGAAGCTTTCTTT
>.|TRBD2|TRBV19|15|TRBJ2-3
CASSTAGTSGDTQYF
TGTGCCAGTAGTACGGCCGGGACTAGCGGAGATACGCAGTATTTT
>few|.|TRBV27|14|TRBJ1-1
CASSLSGANTEAFF
TGTGCCAGCAGTTTATCGGGGGCCAACACTGAAGCTTTCTTT
>.|.|TRBV29-1|13|TRBJ1-2
CSVDSTEDYGYTF
TGCAGCGTTGACTCCACGGAGGACTATGGCTACACCTTC
>.|TRBD1|TRBV6-5|15|TRBJ1-4
CASRGQGATNEKLFF
TGTGCCAGCAGGGGACAGGGGGCCACTAATGAAAAACTGTTTTTT
>.|.|TRBV4-3|15|TRBJ2-7
CASSPGGTRAYEQYF
TGCGCCAGCAGCCCGGGGGGCACTAGGGCCTACGAGCAGTACTTC
>.|.|TRBV29-1|13|TRBJ2-1
CSVVEGSYNEQFF
TGCAGCGTGGTCGAGGGTTCTTACAATGAGCAGTTCTTC
>.|.|TRBV20-1|14|TRBJ2-3
CSARGPPPRDTQYF
TGCAGTGCTAGAGGCCCCCCGCCCCGAGATACGCAGTATTTT
>.|TRBD2|TRBV9|14|TRBJ2-7
CASSVAAGAYEQYF
TGTGCCAGCAGCGTGGCAGCGGGGGCCTACGAGCAGTACTTC
>.|.|TRBV4-1|15|TRBJ1-5
CASSQEIGTNQPQHF
TGCGCCAGCAGCCAAGAAATAGGGACCAATCAGCCCCAGCATTTT
>.|.|TRBV9|13|TRBJ2-1
CASSPILYNEQFF
TGTGCCAGCAGCCCTATCCTCTACAATGAGCAGTTCTTC
>.|.|TRBV3-1|13|TRBJ2-5
CASREEDQETQYF
TGTGCCAGCAGGGAGGAAGACCAAGAGACCCAGTACTTC
>.|.|TRBV19|11|TRBJ1-1
CASRLNTEAFF
TGTGCCAGTAGACTGAACACTGAAGCTTTCTTT
>.|.|TRBV5-6|11|TRBJ2-1
CASSLAYEQFF
TGTGCCAGCAGCTTGGCGTATGAGCAGTTCTTC
>.|TRBD2|TRBV2|15|TRBJ2-1
CASSDSGGRYNEQFF
TGTGCCAGCAGTGACAGCGGGGGTCGATACAATGAGCAGTTCTTC
>.|TRBD2|TRBV9|16|TRBJ2-3
CASSARSGGNTDTQYF
TGTGCCAGCAGCGCCCGAAGCGGGGGGAACACAGATACGCAGTATTTT
>.|TRBD2|TRBV15|18|TRBJ2-1
CATSRDPLVAGAYNEQFF
TGTGCCACCAGCAGAGACCCCCTAGTAGCGGGGGCCTACAATGAGCAGTTCTTC
>.|TRBD1|TRBV25-1|14|TRBJ2-7
CASSPPGQGIEQYF
TGTGCCAGCAGTCCTCCGGGACAGGGAATCGAGCAGTACTTC
>.|.|TRBV27|15|TRBJ2-1
CASSLYSQSYNEQFF
TGTGCCAGCAGTTTATACAGCCAGTCCTACAATGAGCAGTTCTTC
>.|.|TRBV2|14|TRBJ2-5
CASSQLVDQETQYF
TGTGCCAGCAGTCAACTAGTGGATCAAGAGACCCAGTACTTC
>.|TRBD2|TRBV24-1|18|TRBJ2-1
CATSTGTSGGFDYNEQFF
TGTGCCACCAGTACTGGGACTAGCGGGGGCTTTGACTACAATGAGCAGTTCTTC